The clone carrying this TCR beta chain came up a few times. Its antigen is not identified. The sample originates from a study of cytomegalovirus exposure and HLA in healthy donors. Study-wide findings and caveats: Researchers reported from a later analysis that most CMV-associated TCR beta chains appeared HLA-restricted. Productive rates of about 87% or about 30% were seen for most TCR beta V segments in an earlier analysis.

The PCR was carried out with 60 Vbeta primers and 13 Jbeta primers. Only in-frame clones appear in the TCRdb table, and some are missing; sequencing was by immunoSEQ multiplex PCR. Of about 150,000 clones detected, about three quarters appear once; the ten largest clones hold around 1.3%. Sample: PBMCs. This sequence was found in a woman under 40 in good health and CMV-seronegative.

This chain's CDR3 is CASRRLAVGTDTQYF. DNA of the CDR3: TGTGCCAGCAGGAGACTAGCGGTGGGGACAGATACGCAGTATTTT. The chain carries TRBV27 and TRBJ2-3; TRBD2 matches 9 bases. CDR3 length: 15 amino acids. V trimming: 6 bases; J trimming: 3 bases; junction bases outside the gene matches: 7. CDR1 MNHEY and CDR2 SMNVEV come from the germline V gene (reference sequence).